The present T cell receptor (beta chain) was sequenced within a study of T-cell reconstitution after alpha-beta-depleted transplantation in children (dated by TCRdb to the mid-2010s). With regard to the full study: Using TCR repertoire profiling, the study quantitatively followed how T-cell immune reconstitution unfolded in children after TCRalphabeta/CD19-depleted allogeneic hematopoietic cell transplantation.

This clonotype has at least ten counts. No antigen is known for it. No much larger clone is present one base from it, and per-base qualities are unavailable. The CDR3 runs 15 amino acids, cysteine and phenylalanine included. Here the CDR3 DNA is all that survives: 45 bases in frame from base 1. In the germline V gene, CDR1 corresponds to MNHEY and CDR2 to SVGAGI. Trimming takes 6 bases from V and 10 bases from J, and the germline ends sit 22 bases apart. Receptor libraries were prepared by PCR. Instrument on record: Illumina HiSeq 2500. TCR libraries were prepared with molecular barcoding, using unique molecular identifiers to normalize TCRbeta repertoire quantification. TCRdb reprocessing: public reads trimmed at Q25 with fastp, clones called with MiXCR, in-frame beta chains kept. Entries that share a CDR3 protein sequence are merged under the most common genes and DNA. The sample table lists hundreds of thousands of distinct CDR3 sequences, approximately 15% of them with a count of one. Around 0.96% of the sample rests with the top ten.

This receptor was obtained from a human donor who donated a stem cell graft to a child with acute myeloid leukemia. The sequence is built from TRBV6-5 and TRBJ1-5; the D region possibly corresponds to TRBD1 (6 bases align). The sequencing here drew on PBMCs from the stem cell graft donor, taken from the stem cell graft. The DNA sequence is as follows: TGTGCCAGCAGCTCCTCCGGACAGTATTCCAGCCCCCAGCATTTT. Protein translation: CASSSSGQYSSPQHF.